These 13 T cell receptor beta chains share one sample of origin, sequenced in a study of spatial heterogeneity in lung cancer. Study results and limitations: One measure, the expanded intratumoral alpha and beta TCR count, tracked tumor mutation counts.

Each CDR3 protein is one row after TCRdb ran MiXCR on the 5' RACE reads. The sample records 4,900 or so distinct CDR3 sequences, over 20% being singletons. No cognate antigen is known for these TCRs. Time point given: sample taken at primary tumor resection. Sequencing was performed on lung tumor tissue, taken at surgery. All receptors derive from a male donor with early-stage non-small cell lung cancer.

The chain links TRBV7-3 to TRBJ2-3, with TRBD2 as a possible D gene (7 bases). CDR1 and CDR2 (germline): SGHTA, FQGTGA. Trimming cost V 4 bases and J 4 bases, with 21 bases left between them. This CDR3 is 17 amino acids long. CDR3 in amino acids: CASSSPLVGGGADTQYF. The DNA of the CDR3 is TGTGCCAGCAGCTCACCCCTGGTAGGGGGAGGGGCAGATACGCAGTATTTT.

The rearrangement links TRBV20-1 to TRBJ2-5; 8 bases map to TRBD2. This CDR3 spans 15 amino acids. Germline loops: CDR1 DFQATT, CDR2 SNEGSKA (reference sequence). With V trimmed by 6 bases and J by 5 bases, 14 bases remained unmatched. The CDR3 sequence: CSAERPGGVHETQYF. In DNA form, the CDR3 reads TGCAGTGCGGAGAGGCCCGGGGGGGTTCACGAGACCCAGTACTTC.

This sequence joins TRBV18 and TRBJ2-7; D remains unclear. The germline CDR1 and CDR2 sequences are KGHSH and LQKENI. The CDR3 has 11 amino acids. Trimming shortened V by 2 bases and J by 3 bases, and 2 bases separated the two germline ends. CDR3 sequence reads: CASSPDYEQYF. As DNA, the CDR3 is TGTGCCAGCTCACCAGACTACGAGCAGTACTTC.

CDR3 DNA: TGTGCCAGCATCCTAGGGGGCGCGAACACTGAAGCTTTCTTT. Protein sequence: CASILGGANTEAFF. This chain links TRBV7-2 with TRBJ1-1; 7 bases line up with TRBD1. J gave up 1 base and V 7 bases, and 6 bases lay outside the gene matches. The CDR3 covers 14 residues. Looked up from germline, CDR1 is SGHTA and CDR2 is FQGNSA.

The V and J genes are TRBV7-9 and TRBJ2-5; D is unresolved. The CDR3 contains 13 residues. Trimming took off 7 bases at V and 1 base at J, with 10 bases between the two ends. The germline gives CDR1 SEHNR, CDR2 FQNEAQ (reference sequence). The CDR3 region is CASTQVPQETQYF. DNA for the CDR3: TGTGCCAGCACCCAGGTTCCCCAAGAGACCCAGTACTTC.

This clonotype counts as medium-sized. The chain joins TRBV7-3 to TRBJ2-1; 10 positions match TRBD2. The CDR3 covers 15 residues. The V gene end was trimmed by 1 base and the J gene end by 6 bases; junction bases not matched to a gene: 3. Germline V CDR1 and CDR2: SGHTA, FQGTGA. The CDR3: CASSLILAGVNEQFF. Written as DNA, the CDR3 is TGTGCCAGCAGCTTAATTCTAGCGGGAGTCAATGAGCAGTTCTTC.

This clonotype is medium-sized (0.01 to 0.1%) within its sample. CDR3 sequence reads: CASSFLDSTAYEQYF. The CDR3 DNA is TGCGCCAGCAGCTTTTTGGACAGCACTGCCTACGAGCAGTACTTC. The chain uses TRBV5-1 and TRBJ2-7; D perhaps matches TRBD1 (6 bases). Germline V gene sequence: CDR1 SGHRS, CDR2 YFSETQ. The CDR3 consists of 15 residues. Trimming took off 2 bases at V and 2 bases at J, with 14 bases between the two ends.

By proportion, this clonotype is medium-sized (0.01 to 0.1%). The genes are TRBV20-1 and TRBJ1-2, with TRBD1 identical over 8 bases. Germline CDR1 is DFQATT and CDR2 is SNEGSKA (reference sequence). J lost 8 bases, V lost 3 bases, and 8 bases had no gene match. This CDR3 contains 13 residues. CDR3 nucleotide sequence: TGCAGTGCTAGGGGGGACAGGTCACAAGGCTACACCTTC. The encoded protein is CSARGDRSQGYTF.

The V call is TRBV6-5, the J call TRBJ2-1; D is uncertain. Germline assignment: CDR1 MNHEY and CDR2 SVGAGI. The CDR3 spans 15 residues. V lost 6 bases and J 3 bases, leaving 15 bases between the germline ends. CDR3 amino acids: CASRARHAVYNEQFF. CDR3 sequence (DNA): TGTGCCAGCAGAGCCCGTCATGCGGTCTACAATGAGCAGTTCTTC.

The chain is built from TRBV7-3 and TRBJ2-1, with 8 bases matching TRBD1. V lost 3 bases, J lost 9 bases, and 4 bases stayed unmatched. Germline assignment: CDR1 SGHTA and CDR2 FQGTGA. The CDR3 is made up of 13 amino acids. CDR3 amino acids: CASSFGQGREQFF. The CDR3 DNA reads TGTGCCAGCAGCTTTGGACAGGGCCGTGAGCAGTTCTTC.

This sequence joins TRBV20-1 and TRBJ1-1; no firm D call. Per the germline V gene, CDR1 is DFQATT and CDR2 is SNEGSKA (reference sequence). The CDR3 covers 11 residues. V lost 6 bases, J lost 5 bases, and 10 bases lay in between. This chain's CDR3 is CSASGKTEAFF. CDR3 DNA: TGCAGTGCCAGTGGAAAGACTGAAGCTTTCTTT.

A few counts support this clonotype. The CDR3 region is CASSLYLSSDYEQYF. As DNA, the CDR3 is TGTGCCAGCAGTTTATACCTTAGTTCTGACTACGAGCAGTACTTC. The V and J genes are TRBV27 and TRBJ2-7; D gene ambiguous. V was trimmed by 1 base and J by 3 bases, leaving 13 bases between them. Germline values: CDR1 MNHEY, CDR2 SMNVEV (reference sequence). This CDR3 comprises 15 residues.

This clonotype is termed medium-sized. The gene calls are TRBV4-2 and TRBJ2-1; TRBD1 aligns across 11 bases. The CDR3 covers 16 residues. The ends lost 0 bases at V and 3 bases at J; junction bases unmatched: 1. The germline gives CDR1 LGHNA, CDR2 YNFKEQ. The CDR3 is CASSQDGTGGYNEQFF. CDR3 coding DNA: TGTGCCAGCAGCCAAGATGGGACAGGGGGCTACAATGAGCAGTTCTTC.